The next 22 T cell receptor beta chains were all read from a single sample in a study of CD8 T cells in ankylosing spondylitis. TCRdb re-derived calls from the 5' RACE reads in MiXCR, one entry per CDR3 protein. The sample carries about 200,000 distinct CDR3 sequences, roughly 13% recorded once. Input material: blood, either unsorted or a sorted T cell fraction (not recorded which). The receptors come from a male donor with ankylosing spondylitis or in good health (not recorded which).

V usage is TRBV27 and J usage is TRBJ2-1, with TRBD2 identical over 8 bases. After removal of 6 bases from V and 2 bases from J, the junction contained 9 bases not matched to a gene. The CDR3 covers 16 residues. CDR1 MNHEY and CDR2 SMNVEV come from the germline V gene (reference sequence). The DNA of the CDR3 is TGTGCCAGCAGCAATGCGGGGGGCACCGCCTACAATGAGCAGTTCTTC. Its protein is CASSNAGGTAYNEQFF.

This clonotype was seen many times. The chain couples TRBV24-1 to TRBJ2-5; 11 positions agree with TRBD2. V lost 5 bases, J lost 0 bases, and 4 bases stayed unmatched. This CDR3 contains 16 residues. Germline V CDR1 and CDR2: KGHDR, SFDVKD. DNA for the CDR3: TGTGCCACCAGTGGAGGGACTAGCGGAGACCAAGAGACCCAGTACTTC. Translating gives CATSGGTSGDQETQYF.

The chain joins TRBV7-2 to TRBJ2-7; TRBD2 agrees at 9 bases. The CDR3 contains 15 residues. Per germline, CDR1 SGHTA and CDR2 FQGNSA. The V and J ends lost 2 bases and 5 bases, in that order; junction bases with no gene match: 7. The CDR3 protein is CASSLPLLAGNEQYF. The CDR3 DNA reads as TGTGCCAGCAGCTTACCCCTGCTAGCGGGGAACGAGCAGTACTTC.

This clonotype was seen a few times. The chain employs TRBV4-1 and TRBJ2-2; D remains unclear. Between the trimmed V and J ends, which lost 6 bases and 6 bases, there was a span of 14 bases. This CDR3 has 14 residues. Germline V gene lookup returns CDR1 MGHRA and CDR2 YSYEKL. The CDR3 spells CASRHSIGAGELFF. CDR3 DNA sequence: TGCGCCAGCAGACACTCGATTGGGGCCGGGGAGCTGTTTTTT.

This clonotype was counted between two and nine times. The chain combines TRBV27 with TRBJ1-6, with D possibly matching TRBD1 (6 bases). The germline gives CDR1 MNHEY, CDR2 SMNVEV (reference sequence). Trimming pared 3 bases from V and 6 bases from J, leaving 9 bases between. This CDR3 spans 14 amino acids. The CDR3 region is CASSLGGPNSPLHF. The DNA of the CDR3 is TGTGCCAGCAGTTTGGGGGGCCCTAATTCACCCCTCCACTTT.

This clonotype was found a few times. The V and J genes are TRBV11-3 and TRBJ2-7; 11 positions agree with TRBD1. The germline V gene has CDR1 SGHNT and CDR2 YENEEA. The trim removed 4 bases at V and 5 bases at J, leaving 7 bases unmatched. The CDR3 has 15 amino acids. The CDR3 nucleotides read TGTGCCAGCAGCTCGGCCGGGACAGGGGGTAACGAGCAGTACTTC. This gives the protein CASSSAGTGGNEQYF.

This clonotype appeared many times. V and J are TRBV7-9 and TRBJ2-7, with D hard to call. The V end lost 7 bases, the J end lost 7 bases, and 17 bases lay between the germline ends. CDR1 SEHNR and CDR2 FQNEAQ come from the germline V gene (reference sequence). The CDR3 length is 13 residues. The CDR3 loop is CASTTGGYKEQYF. The CDR3 DNA sequence: TGTGCCAGCACCACCGGTGGGTACAAGGAGCAGTACTTC.

This clonotype was picked up a small number of times. The gene calls are TRBV6-5 and TRBJ1-6, with D possibly matching TRBD1 (5 bases). The V gene's germline CDR1 is MNHEY and CDR2 SVGAGI. The CDR3 consists of 14 residues. V lost 1 base and J 10 bases, leaving 11 bases between the germline ends. The CDR3 coding sequence is TGTGCCAGCAGTTACTGGGGAAGGGGCTCACCCCTCCACTTT. Translated, it gives CASSYWGRGSPLHF.

This clonotype occurred a few times. CDR3 residues: CASFGENEQYF. The CDR3 DNA follows: TGTGCCAGCTTTGGAGAGAACGAGCAGTACTTC. This rearrangement joins TRBV5-5 to TRBJ2-7, with D hard to call. CDR3 length: 11 amino acids. V dropped 7 bases and J dropped 5 bases, with 10 bases sitting between them. Germline CDR1 is SGHKS and CDR2 is YYEKEE (reference sequence). The full variable domain, with the rest looked up from reference TRBV5-5 and TRBJ2-7, is DAGVTQSPTHLIKTRGQQVTLRCSPISGHKSVSWYQQVLGQGPQFIFQYYEKEERGRGNFPDRFSARQFPNYSSELNVNALLLGDSALYLCASFGENEQYFGPGTRLTVT.

The chain recombines TRBV5-8 with TRBJ2-7; D is unresolved. CDR1 SGHTS and CDR2 YDEGEE come from the germline V gene. V was cut by 3 bases and J by 0 bases, with 13 bases left in between. This CDR3 has 15 amino acids. The CDR3 reads CASSYSEVSSYEQYF. The CDR3 DNA is TGTGCCAGCAGCTACTCGGAAGTTAGCTCCTACGAGCAGTACTTC. Looking up the rest from reference TRBV5-8 and TRBJ2-7 gives the full variable domain: EAGVTQSPTHLIKTRGQQATLRCSPISGHTSVYWYQQALGLGLQFLLWYDEGEERNRGNFPPRFSGRQFPNYSSELNVNALELEDSALYLCASSYSEVSSYEQYFGPGTRLTVT.

V gene TRBV4-2 combines with J gene TRBJ2-5; the match to TRBD2 covers 14 bases. Germline V gene lookup returns CDR1 LGHNA and CDR2 YNFKEQ. CDR3 length equals 22 residues. The V and J ends lost 2 bases and 4 bases, in that order; junction bases with no gene match: 21. As DNA, the CDR3 is TGTGCCAGCAGCCAAAACCCCGGAGGACTAGCGGGAGGAGGGCTTCGCGCAGAGACCCAGTACTTC. Protein product: CASSQNPGGLAGGGLRAETQYF.

V is TRBV6-5 and J is TRBJ2-6; no clear D gene. V lost 0 bases and J 0 bases, leaving 3 bases between the germline ends. Per germline, CDR1 MNHEY and CDR2 SVGAGI. The CDR3 has 15 residues. DNA for the CDR3: TGTGCCAGCAGTTACTCAGACTCTGGGGCCAACGTCCTGACTTTC. Its protein is CASSYSDSGANVLTF.

This clonotype was seen at least ten times. The rearrangement links TRBV27 to TRBJ2-7; D is possibly TRBD2 (7 bases). CDR3 length: 15 residues. Per germline, CDR1 MNHEY and CDR2 SMNVEV (reference sequence). The V and J ends lost 2 bases and 3 bases respectively, with 14 bases between them. The CDR3 nucleotides read TGTGCCAGCAGTTTAGAGGGAGGGGGATACTACGAGCAGTACTTC. This gives the protein CASSLEGGGYYEQYF.

The chain employs TRBV19 and TRBJ1-2, with TRBD1 matching over 9 bases. CDR3 length equals 15 residues. J gave up 4 bases and V 5 bases, and 8 bases lay outside the gene matches. The V gene's germline CDR1 is LNHDA and CDR2 SQIVND (reference sequence). CDR3 in DNA: TGTGCCAGTAGTGCACAGGGGGCGGAGGCCTATGGCTACACCTTC. Residues: CASSAQGAEAYGYTF. The entire variable domain, with the rest obtained from reference TRBV19 and TRBJ1-2, is as follows: DGGITQSPKYLFRKEGQNVTLSCEQNLNHDAMYWYRQDPGQGLRLIYYSQIVNDFQKGDIAEGYSVSREKKESFPLTVTSAQKNPTAFYLCASSAQGAEAYGYTFGSGTRLTVV.

This clonotype has more than one count but fewer than ten. The chain is built from TRBV6-1 and TRBJ2-2; 8 nucleotides agree with TRBD1. The CDR3 spans 19 residues. Germline V lookup: CDR1 MNHNS, CDR2 SASEGT. Germline trimming cut 6 bases from V and 1 base from J; bases unmatched to any gene: 16. The CDR3: CASSTGGSGVGRNTGELFF. Here the CDR3 DNA reads TGTGCCAGCAGCACAGGGGGTTCTGGGGTTGGTAGGAACACCGGGGAGCTGTTTTTT.

The chain joins TRBV29-1 to TRBJ1-1; D gene uncertain. This CDR3 spans 17 amino acids. V was clipped by 1 base and J by 1 base, with 19 bases between them. Germline CDR1 SQVTM, CDR2 ANQGSEA. In nucleotides, the CDR3 is TGCAGCGTTGAAGTGGGCAGCGTGGGTCGGAGGAACACTGAAGCTTTCTTT. Translated: CSVEVGSVGRRNTEAFF.

This clonotype was counted between two and nine times. The rearrangement uses TRBV5-5 and TRBJ2-1; 7 bases align to TRBD2. The germline V gene encodes CDR1 SGHKS and CDR2 YYEKEE (reference sequence). The CDR3 sequence is 15 residues long. V was clipped by 5 bases and J by 7 bases; unmatched bases: 12. The CDR3 sequence is CASRREGPALNEQFF. In DNA form, the CDR3 reads TGTGCCAGCAGGAGGGAGGGTCCTGCCCTTAATGAGCAGTTCTTC.

The chain uses TRBV5-1 and TRBJ1-2, with a possible D match to TRBD1 (5 bases). With 5 bases removed from V and 0 bases from J, the gap between germline ends came to 14 bases. The CDR3 has 15 residues. Germline CDR1 is SGHRS and CDR2 is YFSETQ. The CDR3 loop reads CASRLTGEANYGYTF. CDR3 nucleotide sequence: TGCGCCAGCAGGCTTACAGGAGAAGCTAACTATGGCTACACCTTC.

This clonotype was detected only a few times. V gene TRBV19 combines with J gene TRBJ1-5; no firm D call. Per the germline V gene, CDR1 is LNHDA and CDR2 is SQIVND (reference sequence). The CDR3 has 13 residues. Trimming took 1 base from V and 3 from J, leaving 4 bases between them. This chain's CDR3 is CASSIGHNQPQHF. In nucleotides, the CDR3 is TGTGCCAGTAGTATAGGGCACAATCAGCCCCAGCATTTT.

This clonotype was observed many times. The chain has TRBV4-2 and TRBJ2-2, with 13 bases that match TRBD2. The CDR3 length is 19 residues. V shed 3 bases and J 7 bases; nucleotides not matched to a gene: 14. The germline V gene encodes CDR1 LGHNA and CDR2 YNFKEQ. The CDR3 DNA sequence: TGTGCCAGCAGCCATTACGACACTAGCGGGAGGGCGGACGACGGGGAGCTGTTTTTT. Protein product: CASSHYDTSGRADDGELFF.

The table lists this clonotype with a few counts. The rearrangement links TRBV19 to TRBJ2-3; D unclear. Looked up from germline, CDR1 is LNHDA and CDR2 is SQIVND (reference sequence). Deletions cut 3 bases from V and 4 bases from J, with 5 bases between. This CDR3 region has 12 residues. In DNA form, the CDR3 reads TGTGCCAGTAGTATCCGACCAGATACGCAGTATTTT. Its protein is CASSIRPDTQYF.

The chain uses TRBV7-6 and TRBJ2-7; D is undetermined. The CDR3 spans 15 residues. V gave up 5 bases and J gave up 0 bases, with 14 bases separating them. Germline V gives CDR1 SGHVS, CDR2 FNYEAQ. The CDR3 loop is CASSDGPMSSYEQYF. The CDR3 DNA reads TGTGCCAGCAGCGACGGACCAATGAGCTCCTACGAGCAGTACTTC.